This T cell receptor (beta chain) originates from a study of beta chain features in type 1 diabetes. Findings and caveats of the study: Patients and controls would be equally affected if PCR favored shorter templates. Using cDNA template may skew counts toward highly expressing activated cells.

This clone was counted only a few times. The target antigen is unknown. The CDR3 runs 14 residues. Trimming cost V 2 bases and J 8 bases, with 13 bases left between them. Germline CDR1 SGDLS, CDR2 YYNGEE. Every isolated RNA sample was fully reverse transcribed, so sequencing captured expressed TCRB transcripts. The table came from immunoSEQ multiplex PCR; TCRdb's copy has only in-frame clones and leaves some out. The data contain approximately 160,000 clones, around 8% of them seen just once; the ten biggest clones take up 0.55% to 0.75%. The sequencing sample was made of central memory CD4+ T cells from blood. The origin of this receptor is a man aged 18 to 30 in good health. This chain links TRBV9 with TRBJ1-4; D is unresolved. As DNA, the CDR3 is TGTGCCAGCAGCGTGCACAGCTCAGAAGAAAAACTGTTTTTT. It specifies CASSVHSSEEKLFF.